Included here is one T cell receptor (beta chain) sequence, with context. The sample is drawn from a study of T cells of healthy individuals. Germline V CDR1 and CDR2: MGHRA, YSYEKL. The V end was cut by 1 base, the J end by 6 bases, with 16 bases between. There are 16 residues in the CDR3. TCRdb recomputed calls from the 5' RACE reads with MiXCR, one row per CDR3 protein. The sample lists 63,000 or so distinct CDR3 sequences, 15% to 20% occurring once. The rearrangement joins TRBV4-1 to TRBJ1-5, with D perhaps matching TRBD1 (6 bases). The sequence derives from a human donor in good health. The DNA for the CDR3 is TGCGCCAGCAGCCAAGTTGGCGGGGGCGCCTCTCAGCCCCAGCATTTT. Its protein is CASSQVGGGASQPQHF.